This T cell receptor beta chain is drawn from a study of graft-versus-host responses after intestinal transplantation. Study conclusions and caveats: Researchers found peak circulating GvH clone levels linked to early post-transplant HvG declines.

Details on this clone: The target antigen is unknown.

V shed 1 base and J 2 bases; nucleotides not matched to a gene: 5. Germline lookup yields CDR1 SGHTA and CDR2 FQGNSA. CDR3 length: 15 residues. Sequenced by immunoSEQ multiplex PCR; TCRdb stores in-frame clones only, minus some. The table has approximately 82,000 clones, approximately 92% seen once. Sequenced material: unstimulated CD8+ T cells sorted from spleen or lymph node cells, taken before transplant. This TCR was sampled from a human donor who was the organ donor for an intestinal transplant. This chain links TRBV7-2 with TRBJ2-7; 7 bases are a match to TRBD1. The CDR3 sequence: CASSLEGTEAYEQYF. As DNA, the CDR3 is TGTGCCAGCAGCTTAGAAGGGACAGAGGCCTACGAGCAGTACTTC.